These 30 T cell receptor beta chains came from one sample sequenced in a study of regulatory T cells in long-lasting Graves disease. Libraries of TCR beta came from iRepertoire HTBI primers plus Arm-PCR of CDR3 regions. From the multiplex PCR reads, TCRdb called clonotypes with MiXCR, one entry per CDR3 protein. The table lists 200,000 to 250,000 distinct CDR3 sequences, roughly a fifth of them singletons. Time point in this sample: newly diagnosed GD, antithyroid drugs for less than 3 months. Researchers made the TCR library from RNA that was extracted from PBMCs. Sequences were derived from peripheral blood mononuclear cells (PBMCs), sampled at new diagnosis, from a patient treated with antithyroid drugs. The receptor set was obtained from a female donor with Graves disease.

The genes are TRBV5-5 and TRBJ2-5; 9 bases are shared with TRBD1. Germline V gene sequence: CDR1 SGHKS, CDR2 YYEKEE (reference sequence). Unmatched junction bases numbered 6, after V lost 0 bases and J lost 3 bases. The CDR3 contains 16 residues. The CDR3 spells CASSLGGQGWEETQYF. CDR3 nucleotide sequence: TGTGCCAGCAGCTTGGGGGGACAGGGTTGGGAAGAGACCCAGTACTTC.

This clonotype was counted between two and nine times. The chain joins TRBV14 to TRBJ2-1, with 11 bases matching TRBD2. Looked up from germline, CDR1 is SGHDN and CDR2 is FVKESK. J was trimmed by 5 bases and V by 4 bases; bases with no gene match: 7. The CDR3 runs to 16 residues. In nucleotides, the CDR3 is TGTGCCAGCAGCCCATTTTCACTAGCGGGAGACAATGAGCAGTTCTTC. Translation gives CASSPFSLAGDNEQFF. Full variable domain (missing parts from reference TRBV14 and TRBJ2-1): EAGVTQFPSHSVIEKGQTVTLRCDPISGHDNLYWYRRVMGKEIKFLLHFVKESKQDESGMPNNRFLAERTGGTYSTLKVQPAELEDSGVYFCASSPFSLAGDNEQFFGPGTRLTVL.

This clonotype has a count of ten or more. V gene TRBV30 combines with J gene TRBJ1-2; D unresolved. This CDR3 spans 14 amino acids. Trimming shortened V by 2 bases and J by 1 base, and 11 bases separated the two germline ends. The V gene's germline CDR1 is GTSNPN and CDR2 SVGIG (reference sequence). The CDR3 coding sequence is TGTGCCTGGAGTTCCGGAACTGATAACTATGGCTACACCTTC. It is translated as CAWSSGTDNYGYTF.

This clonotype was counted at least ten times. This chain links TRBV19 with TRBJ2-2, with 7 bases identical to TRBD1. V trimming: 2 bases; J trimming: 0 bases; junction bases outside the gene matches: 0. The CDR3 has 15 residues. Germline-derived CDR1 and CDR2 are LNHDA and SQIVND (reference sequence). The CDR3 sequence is CASSITGANTGELFF. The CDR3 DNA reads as TGTGCCAGTAGTATAACAGGGGCGAACACCGGGGAGCTGTTTTTT.

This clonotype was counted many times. The CDR3 DNA reads TGTGCCAGCAGCCCCGGACTAGCGGGAGCTCTGAATGAGCAGTTCTTC. It yields the protein CASSPGLAGALNEQFF. The rearrangement uses TRBV3-1 and TRBJ2-1; 13 positions match TRBD2. The V gene's germline CDR1 is LGHDT and CDR2 YNNKEL (reference sequence). With V trimmed by 4 bases and J by 7 bases, 7 bases remained unmatched. The CDR3 totals 16 residues.

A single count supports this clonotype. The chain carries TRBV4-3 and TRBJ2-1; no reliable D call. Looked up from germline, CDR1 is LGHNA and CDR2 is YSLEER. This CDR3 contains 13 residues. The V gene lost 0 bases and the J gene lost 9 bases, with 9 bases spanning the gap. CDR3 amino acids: CASSQDLESEQFF. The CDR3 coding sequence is TGCGCCAGCAGCCAAGATCTGGAAAGTGAGCAGTTCTTC.

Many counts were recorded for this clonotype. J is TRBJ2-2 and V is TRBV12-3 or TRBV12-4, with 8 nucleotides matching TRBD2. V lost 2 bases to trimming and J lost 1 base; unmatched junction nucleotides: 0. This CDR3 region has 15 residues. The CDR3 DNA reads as TGTGCCAGCAGTTTACTAGCGGGGAACACCGGGGAGCTGTTTTTT. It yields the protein CASSLLAGNTGELFF.

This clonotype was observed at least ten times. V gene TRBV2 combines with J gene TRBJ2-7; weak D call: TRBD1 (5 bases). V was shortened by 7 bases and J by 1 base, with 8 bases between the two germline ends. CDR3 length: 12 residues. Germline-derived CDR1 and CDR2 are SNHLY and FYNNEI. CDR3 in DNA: TGTGCCAGCACCAGGGTATCCTACGAGCAGTACTTC. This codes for CASTRVSYEQYF. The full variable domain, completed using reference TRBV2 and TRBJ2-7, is EPEVTQTPSHQVTQMGQEVILRCVPISNHLYFYWYRQILGQKVEFLVSFYNNEISEKSEIFDDQFSVERPDGSNFTLKIRSTKLEDSAMYFCASTRVSYEQYFGPGTRLTVT.

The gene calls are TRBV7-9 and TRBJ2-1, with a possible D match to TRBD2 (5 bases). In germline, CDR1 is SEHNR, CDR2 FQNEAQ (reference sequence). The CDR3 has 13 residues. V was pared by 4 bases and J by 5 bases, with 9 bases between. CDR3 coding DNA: TGTGCCAGCAGCTGGGGAGCAGACAATGAGCAGTTCTTC. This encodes CASSWGADNEQFF.

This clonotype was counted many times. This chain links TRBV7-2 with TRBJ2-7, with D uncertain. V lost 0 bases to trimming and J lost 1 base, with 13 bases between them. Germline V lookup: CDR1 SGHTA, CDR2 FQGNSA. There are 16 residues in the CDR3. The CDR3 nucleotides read TGTGCCAGCAGCTTAGCTGGACGCGCCGGGTCCTACGAGCAGTACTTC. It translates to CASSLAGRAGSYEQYF.

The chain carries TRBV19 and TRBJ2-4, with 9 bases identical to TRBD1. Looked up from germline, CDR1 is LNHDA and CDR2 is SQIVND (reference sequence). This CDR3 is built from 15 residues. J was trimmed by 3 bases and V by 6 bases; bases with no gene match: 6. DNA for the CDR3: TGTGCCAGTAGCCGGGACAGGGTTGGCAAAAACATTCAGTACTTC. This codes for CASSRDRVGKNIQYF.

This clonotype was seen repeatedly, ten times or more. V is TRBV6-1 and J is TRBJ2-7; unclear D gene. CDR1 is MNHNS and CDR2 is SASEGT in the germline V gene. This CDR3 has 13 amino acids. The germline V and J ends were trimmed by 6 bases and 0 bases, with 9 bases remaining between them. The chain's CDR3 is CASSKESSYEQYF. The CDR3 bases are TGTGCCAGCAGCAAAGAGAGCTCCTACGAGCAGTACTTC.

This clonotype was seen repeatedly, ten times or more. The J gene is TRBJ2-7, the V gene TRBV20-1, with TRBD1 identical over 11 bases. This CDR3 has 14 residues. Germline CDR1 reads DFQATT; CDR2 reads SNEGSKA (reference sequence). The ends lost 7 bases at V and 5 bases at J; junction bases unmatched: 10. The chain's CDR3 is CSEKDRGPRNEQYF. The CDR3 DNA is TGCAGTGAAAAGGACAGGGGGCCGAGGAACGAGCAGTACTTC.

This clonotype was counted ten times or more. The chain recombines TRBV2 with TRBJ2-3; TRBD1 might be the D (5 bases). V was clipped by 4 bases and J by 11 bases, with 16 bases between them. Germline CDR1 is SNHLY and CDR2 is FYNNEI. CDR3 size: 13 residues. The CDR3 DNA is TGTGCCAGCAGTGGAAGGGGCCGGACGGAGCAGTATTTT. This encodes CASSGRGRTEQYF.

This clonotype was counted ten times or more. The CDR3 DNA sequence: TGTGCCAGCAGCCCCGAAGGTATAACTACGGGGACGAACACCGGGGAGCTGTTTTTT. It is translated as CASSPEGITTGTNTGELFF. The chain joins TRBV2 to TRBJ2-2, with D possibly matching TRBD2 (5 bases). Trimming removed 6 bases from V and 0 bases from J, with 23 bases in between. Germline CDR1 reads SNHLY; CDR2 reads FYNNEI. The length of the CDR3 is 19 residues. Drawing the rest from reference TRBV2 and TRBJ2-2, the complete variable domain is EPEVTQTPSHQVTQMGQEVILRCVPISNHLYFYWYRQILGQKVEFLVSFYNNEISEKSEIFDDQFSVERPDGSNFTLKIRSTKLEDSAMYFCASSPEGITTGTNTGELFFGEGSRLTVL.

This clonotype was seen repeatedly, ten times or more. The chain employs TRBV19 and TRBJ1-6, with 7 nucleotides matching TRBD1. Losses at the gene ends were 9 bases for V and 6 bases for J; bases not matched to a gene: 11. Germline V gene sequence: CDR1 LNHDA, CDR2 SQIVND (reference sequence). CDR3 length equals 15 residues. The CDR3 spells CASARQGIGNSPLHF. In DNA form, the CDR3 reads TGTGCCAGCGCCCGACAGGGAATAGGTAATTCACCCCTCCACTTT.

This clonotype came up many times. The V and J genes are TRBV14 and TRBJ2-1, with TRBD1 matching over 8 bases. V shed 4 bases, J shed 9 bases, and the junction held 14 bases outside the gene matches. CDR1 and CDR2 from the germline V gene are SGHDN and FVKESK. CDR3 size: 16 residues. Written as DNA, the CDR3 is TGTGCCAGCAGCCTCAACAGACAGGGGTCCCGATCTGAGCAGTTCTTC. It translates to CASSLNRQGSRSEQFF.

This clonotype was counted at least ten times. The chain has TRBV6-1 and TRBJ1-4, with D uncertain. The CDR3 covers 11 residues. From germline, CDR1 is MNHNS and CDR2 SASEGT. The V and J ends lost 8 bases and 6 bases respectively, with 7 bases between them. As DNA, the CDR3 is TGTGCCAGCGCAAGGGATGAAAAACTGTTTTTT. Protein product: CASARDEKLFF.

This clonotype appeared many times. The CDR3 reads CASSQEARTMNTEAFF. DNA for the CDR3: TGTGCCAGCAGCCAAGAGGCGCGGACCATGAACACTGAAGCTTTCTTT. This rearrangement joins TRBV3-1 to TRBJ1-1, with D uncertain. This CDR3 has 16 residues. Trimming left V 0 bases short and J 0 bases short, with 11 bases between. From germline, CDR1 is LGHDT and CDR2 YNNKEL (reference sequence).

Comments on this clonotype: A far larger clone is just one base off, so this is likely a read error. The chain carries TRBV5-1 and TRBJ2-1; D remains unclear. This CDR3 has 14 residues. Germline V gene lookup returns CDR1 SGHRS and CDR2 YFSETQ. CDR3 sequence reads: CASSLAARYNEQFF. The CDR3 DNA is TGTGCCAGCAGCTTGGCGGCACGGTACAATGAGCAGTTCTTC.

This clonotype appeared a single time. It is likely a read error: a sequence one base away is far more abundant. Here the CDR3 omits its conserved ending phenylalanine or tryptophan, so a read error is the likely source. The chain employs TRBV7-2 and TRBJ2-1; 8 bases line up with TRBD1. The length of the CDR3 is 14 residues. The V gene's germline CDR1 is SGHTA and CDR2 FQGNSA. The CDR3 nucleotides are TGCGCCAGCAGTGAACAGGGGGACTACAATGAGCAGTTCCTC. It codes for CASSEQGDYNEQFL.

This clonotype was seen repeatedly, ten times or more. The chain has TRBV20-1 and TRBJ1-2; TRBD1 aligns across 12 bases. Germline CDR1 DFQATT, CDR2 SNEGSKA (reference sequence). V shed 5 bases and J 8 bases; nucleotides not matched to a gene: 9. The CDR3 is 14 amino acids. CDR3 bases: TGCAGTGCTGACCCGGGACAGGGGGCGATGGGCTACACCTTC. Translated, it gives CSADPGQGAMGYTF.

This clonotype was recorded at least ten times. The CDR3 region is CASSLGWARGLFRHGYGYTF. For the CDR3, the DNA is TGTGCCAGCAGTTTAGGATGGGCCAGGGGGCTGTTTCGTCATGGCTATGGCTACACCTTC. The chain has TRBV28 and TRBJ1-2; 8 bases line up with TRBD1. CDR1 is MDHEN, CDR2 SYDVKM, per germline. The CDR3 extends over 20 amino acids. The V and J ends lost 2 bases and 4 bases, in that order; junction bases with no gene match: 21.

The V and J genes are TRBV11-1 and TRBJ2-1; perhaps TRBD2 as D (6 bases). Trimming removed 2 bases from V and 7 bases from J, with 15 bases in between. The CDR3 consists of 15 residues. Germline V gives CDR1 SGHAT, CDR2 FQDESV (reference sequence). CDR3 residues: CASSLRFTSWNEQFF. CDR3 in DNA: TGTGCCAGCAGCTTACGTTTTACTAGCTGGAATGAGCAGTTCTTC.

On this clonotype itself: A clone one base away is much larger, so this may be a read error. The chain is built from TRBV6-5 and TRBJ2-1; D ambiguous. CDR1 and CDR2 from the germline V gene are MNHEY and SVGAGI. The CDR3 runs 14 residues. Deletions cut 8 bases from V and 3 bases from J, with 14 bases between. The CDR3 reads CASGSARIYNEQFF. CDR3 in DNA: TGTGCCAGCGGTTCAGCTAGAATCTACAATGAGCAGTTCTTC.

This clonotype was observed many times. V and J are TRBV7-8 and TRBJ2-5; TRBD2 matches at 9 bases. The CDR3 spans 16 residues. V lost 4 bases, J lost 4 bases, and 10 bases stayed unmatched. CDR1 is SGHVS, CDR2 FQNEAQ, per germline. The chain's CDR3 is CASSSHHQLAGETQYF. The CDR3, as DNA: TGTGCCAGCAGCTCCCACCACCAACTAGCGGGAGAGACCCAGTACTTC.

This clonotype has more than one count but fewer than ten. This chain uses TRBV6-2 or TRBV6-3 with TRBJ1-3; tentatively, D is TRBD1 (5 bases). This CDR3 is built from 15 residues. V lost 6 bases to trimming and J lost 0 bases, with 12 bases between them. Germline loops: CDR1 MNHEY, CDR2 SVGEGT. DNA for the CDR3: TGTGCCAGCAGGGGGGACGCCGGCTCTGGAAACACCATATATTTT. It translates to CASRGDAGSGNTIYF.

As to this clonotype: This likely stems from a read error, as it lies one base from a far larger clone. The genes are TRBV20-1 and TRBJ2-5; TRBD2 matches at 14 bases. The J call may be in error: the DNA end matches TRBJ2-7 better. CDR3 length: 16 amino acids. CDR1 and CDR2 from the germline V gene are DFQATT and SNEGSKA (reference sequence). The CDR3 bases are TGCAGTGCTGCCAGACTAGCGGGAGGGAGCTCCTACGAGCAGTACTTC. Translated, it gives CSAARLAGGSSYEQYF.

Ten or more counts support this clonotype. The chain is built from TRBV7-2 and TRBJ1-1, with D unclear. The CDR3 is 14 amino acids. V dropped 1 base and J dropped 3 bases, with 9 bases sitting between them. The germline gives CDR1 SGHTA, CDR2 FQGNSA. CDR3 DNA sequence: TGTGCCAGCAGCTTAGTACTAAAGGACACTGAAGCTTTCTTT. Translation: CASSLVLKDTEAFF. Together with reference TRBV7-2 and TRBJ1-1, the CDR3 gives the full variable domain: GAGVSQSPSNKVTEKGKDVELRCDPISGHTALYWYRQSLGQGLEFLIYFQGNSAPDKSGLPSDRFSAERTGGSVSTLTIQRTQQEDSAVYLCASSLVLKDTEAFFGQGTRLTVV.

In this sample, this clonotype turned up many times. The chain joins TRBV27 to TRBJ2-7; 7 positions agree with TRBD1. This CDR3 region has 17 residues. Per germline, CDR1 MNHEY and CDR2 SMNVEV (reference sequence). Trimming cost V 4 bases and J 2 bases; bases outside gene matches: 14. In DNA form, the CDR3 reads TGTGCCAGCAGTTATTCCTACAGACAGGGTATCACCTACGAGCAGTACTTC. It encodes CASSYSYRQGITYEQYF.